This record looks at one T cell receptor (beta chain) sequence and its context. The specificity of this receptor is unknown. Base-call qualities are not available, and no considerably larger clone is one nucleotide away. The method was PCR. The listed sequencing device is Illumina HiSeq 2500. Unique molecular identifiers were incorporated into TCR beta cDNA libraries to reduce PCR and sequencing biases. Per 1 to 10 million input T cells, 500,000 or so cDNA molecules were obtained, such that each molecule approximated one T cell. The patient libraries were prepared and sequenced using the same protocol as the earlier healthy control dataset. Within a given batch, samples were prepared together, multiplexed and sequenced on the same HiSeq lane. The authors' analysis ran thus. MIGEC handled the raw barcoded reads, throwing out single-read molecular identifier groups before consensus assembly and CDR3 extraction. Clonotype tables were post-analysed with VDJtools, normalizing diversity by down-sampling all datasets to the smallest sample size. To correct batch-related cross-sample contamination, repertoire overlap clustering matched CDR3 amino acid sequences but not nucleotide sequences. The public reads were run again by TCRdb, first through fastp at Q25 and then through MiXCR, and only productive beta chains were kept. Every CDR3 protein is listed once, alongside the most common genes and DNA of its rows. The V and J calls come from TCRdb's annotation, not from the publication. The sample includes 750,000 to 950,000 distinct CDR3 sequences, with approximately 57% observed a single time. The top ten constitute 4.6% of the sample.

To demonstrate the VDJtools post-analysis software, the study profiled TCR beta repertoires from the peripheral blood of around 13 young patients with multiple sclerosis. The multiple sclerosis patients were children and adolescents ranging in age from 6 to 15 years. From its cysteine to its phenylalanine, the CDR3 spans 16 amino acids. The entry retains the CDR3 DNA only, 48 bases that are in frame from base 1. Based on the germline V gene (reference sequence), the CDR1 and CDR2 sequences are SGHAT and FQDESV. The germline V end is reduced by 3 bases and the J end by 5 bases; junction bases left unmatched: 9. The data are from a study of post-analysis software for immune sequencing data (dated by TCRdb to the mid-2010s). Background for the entire study: Disease courses on record covered relapsing-remitting, secondary progressive and progressive-relapsing multiple sclerosis, though some patients had no subtype annotation. The patient repertoires were compared against 11 previously published healthy control repertoires obtained from donors aged about 6 to 25 years. A subset of samples was prepared in parallel using single-end sample barcoding, then pooled and co-amplified after Illumina adapter ligation. The research as a whole found: The control group was slightly older than the multiple sclerosis patient group. Normalized Chao1 diversity was significantly lower in multiple sclerosis patients than controls, suggesting substantial peripheral T-cell clonal expansion. Several TRBV segments, including TRBV5-6, TRBV5-1 and TRBV20-1, were significantly more frequent in patients than controls. Direct clustering with F measure showed strong co-clustering of samples prepared in the same batch, prompting a batch-effect correction.

The clonotype comes from a girl between 10 and 17 years old with multiple sclerosis. The sequence is built from TRBV11-1 and TRBJ2-7; 11 central bases correspond to TRBD1. Input material: blood. DNA sequence: TGTGCCAGCAGCTTTGGACGGACAGGGGGCAAAGACGAGCAGTACTTC. Translated, it gives CASSFGRTGGKDEQYF.